One and the same sample provided the 19 T cell receptor beta chains below, sequenced in a study of cytomegalovirus exposure and HLA in healthy donors. It was with 60 Vbeta and 13 Jbeta primers that the PCR ran. Only in-frame clones appear in the TCRdb table, and some are missing; sequencing was by immunoSEQ multiplex PCR. The sample has fewer than 200,000 clones; approximately 12% are singletons. The material sequenced was PBMCs. Every receptor here comes from a middle-aged man in good health and CMV-seropositive.

This chain connects TRBV5-6 to TRBJ2-7; tentatively, D is TRBD2 (5 bases). V gave up 3 bases and J gave up 2 bases, with 24 bases separating them. The CDR3 runs to 18 residues. Germline V gives CDR1 SGHDT, CDR2 YYEEEE. The CDR3 protein is CASSSTQRGEGRAYEQYV. CDR3 nucleotides: TGTGCCAGCAGCTCGACCCAACGCGGTGAGGGTCGAGCCTACGAGCAGTACGTC.

The chain links TRBV28 to TRBJ1-5; D is undetermined. Per the germline V gene, CDR1 is MDHEN and CDR2 is SYDVKM. Trimming left V 6 bases short and J 0 bases short, with 12 bases between. This CDR3 spans 15 amino acids. The chain's CDR3 is CASSLAGISNQPQHF. CDR3 DNA: TGTGCCAGCAGCCTAGCCGGGATTAGCAATCAGCCCCAGCATTTT.

This clone was seen many times. The chain has TRBV6-1 and TRBJ2-4; D perhaps matches TRBD2 (6 bases). V was cut by 7 bases and J by 3 bases, with 16 bases left in between. The CDR3 covers 15 residues. The germline CDR1 and CDR2 sequences are MNHNS and SASEGT. The CDR3 reads CASNRYQEGKNIQYF. CDR3 DNA: TGTGCCAGCAACAGATACCAGGAGGGCAAAAACATTCAGTACTTC.

This clone was detected a few times. The genes are TRBV6-1 and TRBJ2-5; TRBD1 is a possible D gene (5 bases). Looked up from germline, CDR1 is MNHNS and CDR2 is SASEGT. The CDR3 spans 14 residues. The V and J ends lost 6 bases and 5 bases respectively, with 16 bases between them. This chain's CDR3 is CASRLNRFAETQYF. The CDR3 region has the DNA TGTGCCAGCAGGCTAAACAGGTTTGCGGAGACCCAGTACTTC.

This clone has more than one count but fewer than ten. The same CDR3 is also encoded by other DNA sequences in this sample. This sequence joins TRBV6-5 and TRBJ2-1; 7 bases match TRBD2. The length of the CDR3 is 15 residues. Per the germline V gene, CDR1 is MNHEY and CDR2 is SVGAGI. Trimming removed 2 bases from V and 7 bases from J; junction bases left unmatched: 8. CDR3 amino acids: CASSYGRGGSNEQFF. As DNA, the CDR3 is TGTGCCAGCAGTTACGGAAGGGGAGGGTCGAATGAGCAGTTCTTC.

This chain connects TRBV7-9 to TRBJ2-7, with D maybe TRBD1 (5 bases). The CDR3 is 14 residues long. V shed 1 base and J shed 6 bases, with 13 bases lying between them. Germline V gene lookup returns CDR1 SEHNR and CDR2 FQNEAQ (reference sequence). The DNA for the CDR3 is TGTGCCAGCAGCTTAGTTTCAGGGTCGGGCGAGCAGTACTTC. Its protein product is CASSLVSGSGEQYF.

The sample holds a few counts of this clone. The J gene is TRBJ1-2, the V gene TRBV7-9, with unresolved D. Germline CDR1 SEHNR, CDR2 FQNEAQ (reference sequence). V gave up 5 bases and J gave up 8 bases, with 12 bases separating them. This CDR3 is built from 12 residues. The CDR3 spells CASSPQGRGYTF. CDR3 nucleotides: TGTGCCAGCAGCCCCCAAGGCAGGGGCTACACCTTC.

In DNA form, the CDR3 reads TGTGCCAGCAGTCCCGAGCGGGGGGGCCAAGAGACCCAGTACTTC. Its translation is CASSPERGGQETQYF. The chain combines TRBV6-5 with TRBJ2-5, with 10 bases matching TRBD2. The CDR3 covers 15 residues. The trim removed 5 bases at V and 1 base at J, leaving 4 bases unmatched. Germline V gene sequence: CDR1 MNHEY, CDR2 SVGAGI.

This clone was found a few times. This sample includes further DNA sequences coding for the same CDR3. The CDR3: CASSPGGLGGEQYV. The CDR3 DNA reads TGTGCCAGCAGCCCCGGGGGACTTGGTGGGGAGCAGTACGTC. This chain connects TRBV28 to TRBJ2-7; D possibly corresponds to TRBD2 (6 bases). Germline loops: CDR1 MDHEN, CDR2 SYDVKM. CDR3 length: 14 amino acids. V lost 6 bases and J 7 bases, leaving 19 bases between the germline ends.

The V and J genes are TRBV28 and TRBJ2-7; 7 positions match TRBD1. The CDR3 is 12 amino acids. V was clipped by 5 bases and J by 7 bases; unmatched bases: 5. Looked up from germline, CDR1 is MDHEN and CDR2 is SYDVKM. CDR3 sequence reads: CASSGDSQEQYV. The CDR3 bases are TGTGCCAGCAGTGGGGACAGTCAGGAGCAGTACGTC.

This chain links TRBV9 with TRBJ2-1, with D perhaps TRBD2 (5 bases). CDR3 length: 14 residues. V shed 3 bases and J shed 6 bases, with 13 bases lying between them. Germline values: CDR1 SGDLS, CDR2 YYNGEE. The CDR3 sequence is CASSDSRGANEQFF. CDR3 bases: TGTGCCAGCAGCGACTCTCGGGGAGCCAATGAGCAGTTCTTC.

This clone turned up a few times. The gene calls are TRBV7-2 and TRBJ1-5, with D possibly TRBD1 on 5 matching bases. This CDR3 region has 15 residues. Germline V CDR1 and CDR2: SGHTA, FQGNSA. The germline V and J ends were trimmed by 5 bases and 5 bases, with 16 bases remaining between them. The CDR3 protein is CASSLTSGSHQPQHF. CDR3 coding DNA: TGTGCCAGCAGCCTAACATCAGGGTCGCATCAGCCCCAGCATTTT.

The chain joins TRBV7-9 to TRBJ1-2, with D unclear. CDR1 is SEHNR, CDR2 FQNEAQ, per germline (reference sequence). The V end was cut by 5 bases, the J end by 7 bases, with 14 bases between. This CDR3 contains 13 residues. The CDR3, as DNA: TGTGCCAGCAGCCCCGCCCCTCGGGGTGGCTACACCTTC. Its translation is CASSPAPRGGYTF.

Comment on this clone: The junction differs from germline at one of its ends, possibly a read error. The gene calls are TRBV7-2 and TRBJ1-2; 7 nucleotides agree with TRBD1. The V gene's germline CDR1 is SGHTA and CDR2 FQGNSA. This CDR3 spans 13 amino acids. CDR3 amino acids: CASSLKVAGTALF. Written as DNA, the CDR3 is TGTGCCAGCAGCTTGAAGGTGGCCGGGACAGCTTTGTTC.

The genes are TRBV19 and TRBJ2-7; 10 bases are shared with TRBD1. The CDR3 consists of 18 residues. J gave up 6 bases and V 5 bases, and 19 bases lay outside the gene matches. Germline CDR1 is LNHDA and CDR2 is SQIVND (reference sequence). CDR3 residues: CASSLSAGTGASLGEQYF. The CDR3 bases are TGTGCCAGTAGTCTCAGTGCCGGGACAGGGGCTTCTCTGGGCGAGCAGTACTTC.

The chain is built from TRBV7-2 and TRBJ1-2; the match to TRBD1 covers 7 bases. Per germline, CDR1 SGHTA and CDR2 FQGNSA. The V gene end was trimmed by 2 bases and the J gene end by 6 bases; junction bases not matched to a gene: 6. This CDR3 is built from 14 residues. CDR3: CASSLLRTGNGYTF. In DNA form, the CDR3 reads TGTGCCAGCAGCTTACTCAGGACAGGCAATGGCTACACCTTC.

In its sample, this clone was seen a few times. V gene TRBV4-3 combines with J gene TRBJ2-5; 8 bases line up with TRBD1. The CDR3 spans 16 residues. V was pared by 4 bases and J by 7 bases, with 14 bases of the junction left unmatched. Per germline, CDR1 LGHNA and CDR2 YSLEER. As DNA, the CDR3 is TGCGCCAGCAGCCCTTTCGGGACAGGTTCGGAGGGGACCCAGTACTTC. It yields the protein CASSPFGTGSEGTQYF.

This clone appeared a few times. The V call is TRBV6-6, the J call TRBJ2-2, with 8 bases aligning to TRBD1. Per germline, CDR1 MNHNY and CDR2 SVGAGI (reference sequence). This CDR3 contains 15 residues. V lost 6 bases to trimming and J lost 3 bases; unmatched junction nucleotides: 6. The DNA for the CDR3 is TGTGCCAGCAGAAGGACAGGGAGAGACACCGGGGAGCTGTTTTTT. It is translated as CASRRTGRDTGELFF.

The chain's CDR3 is CASSVDGGDLAKNIQYF. The CDR3, as DNA: TGTGCCAGCAGCGTTGATGGGGGGGACTTAGCCAAAAACATTCAGTACTTC. The chain is built from TRBV9 and TRBJ2-4, with 7 bases lining up with TRBD2. The CDR3 loop spans 17 amino acids. CDR1 and CDR2 from the germline V gene are SGDLS and YYNGEE. After removal of 2 bases from V and 0 bases from J, the junction contained 8 bases not matched to a gene.